This T cell receptor (beta chain) was obtained from a study of blood T cell repertoires in COVID-19. Assay: immunoSEQ multiplex PCR; the TCRdb copy retains only in-frame clones and omits some. The sample consists of about 140,000 clones, roughly 86% of them appearing once. The junction had 5 bases not matched to a gene; V was cut back by 1 base and J by 5 bases. Looked up from germline, CDR1 is MGHRA and CDR2 is YSYEKL. The CDR3 length is 16 residues. Assignments of participants to cohorts depended upon their own reported clinical history. V gene TRBV4-1 combines with J gene TRBJ2-2, with TRBD2 matching over 9 bases. The receptor's source is a woman in her forties or fifties with acute COVID-19. Sequencing was carried out using PBMCs or T cells enriched from blood (not recorded which). CDR3 amino acids: CASSQVSLAGTGELFF. CDR3 nucleotide sequence: TGCGCCAGCAGCCAAGTAAGCCTAGCGGGAACCGGGGAGCTGTTTTTT.